This T cell receptor (beta chain) derives from a study of blood T cell repertoires in COVID-19. The CDR3 has 15 residues. Germline CDR1 and CDR2: SGHTA and FQGNSA. V dropped 5 bases and J dropped 2 bases, with 16 bases sitting between them. Per the original data handling: Estimates of nucleated cell counts were drawn from the amplification of reference gene primers. TCRdb keeps only in-frame clones here, not all; method: immunoSEQ multiplex PCR. V, J and clone size are taken as reported in that table, and D and trimming were inferred from the DNA itself. The sample lists over 150,000 clones; around 94% were seen once.

This TCR was sampled from a man aged 25 to 40 with COVID-19, enrolled during active disease. The V and J genes are TRBV7-2 and TRBJ2-7; a weak D match, TRBD2 (5 bases). The sequenced material came from peripheral blood. CDR3 sequence: CASSQGGGSAYEQYF. The CDR3 bases are TGTGCCAGCAGCCAAGGAGGTGGTAGTGCCTACGAGCAGTACTTC.